A selection of T cell receptor beta chains follows, all from one sample in a study of T cell changes during pregnancy in multiple sclerosis. TCRdb's table, derived via immunoSEQ multiplex PCR, lists solely in-frame clones and lacks some. This table has 100,000 or so clones, more than 90% appearing once. This sample comprised peripheral blood, obtained in the second trimester of pregnancy. These receptors all come from a female donor with multiple sclerosis, enrolled in a pregnancy study. CDR3s include the opening cysteine and the closing phenylalanine or tryptophan. Each record gives: D gene, V gene, CDR3 length, clone size, J gene, CDR3 DNA, CDR3 protein. A D gene is named only where the DNA matches it firmly. Size is stated for part of the rows, as once, few or many counts, or as a class when the clone is expanded.

D gene: -
V gene: TRBV7-9
CDR3 length: 16
clone size: -
J gene: TRBJ1-4
CDR3 DNA: TGTGCCAGCAGCTTAGGGCTCCATCTCAGGGGTGAAAAACTGTTTTTT
CDR3 protein: CASSLGLHLRGEKLFF

D gene: TRBD1
V gene: TRBV5-1
CDR3 length: 15
clone size: -
J gene: TRBJ2-7
CDR3 DNA: TGCGCCAGCAGCTCGTGGACAGGGGGGGCCTACGAGCAGTACTTC
CDR3 protein: CASSSWTGGAYEQYF

D gene: TRBD1
V gene: TRBV5-6
CDR3 length: 14
clone size: -
J gene: TRBJ2-1
CDR3 DNA: TGTGCCAGCAGTACGGGACAGGGATACAATGAGCAGTTCTTC
CDR3 protein: CASSTGQGYNEQFF

D gene: -
V gene: TRBV29-1
CDR3 length: 15
clone size: -
J gene: TRBJ2-2
CDR3 DNA: TGCAGCGCCGAATCTACAGGGTCGGGCACCGGGGAGCTGTTTTTT
CDR3 protein: CSAESTGSGTGELFF

D gene: TRBD1
V gene: TRBV11-2
CDR3 length: 17
clone size: -
J gene: TRBJ2-5
CDR3 DNA: TGTGCCAGCAGCCCGACGCGGGGAACAGGGGGCCGGGAGACCCAGTACTTC
CDR3 protein: CASSPTRGTGGRETQYF

D gene: TRBD1
V gene: TRBV7-9
CDR3 length: 15
clone size: once
J gene: TRBJ1-2
CDR3 DNA: TGTGCCAGCAGCCTTCCGACAGGGGGCGTAGAAAACTACACCTTC
CDR3 protein: CASSLPTGGVENYTF

D gene: TRBD1
V gene: TRBV7-9
CDR3 length: 14
clone size: few
J gene: TRBJ1-1
CDR3 DNA: TGTGCCAGCAGCTCGGGACAGGGGGCCACTGAAGCTTTCTTT
CDR3 protein: CASSSGQGATEAFF

D gene: -
V gene: TRBV13
CDR3 length: 16
clone size: -
J gene: TRBJ2-4
CDR3 DNA: TGTGCCAGCAGCTTAGGTGGCACCCTAGCCAAAAACATTCAGTACTTC
CDR3 protein: CASSLGGTLAKNIQYF

D gene: -
V gene: TRBV19
CDR3 length: 16
clone size: -
J gene: TRBJ1-2
CDR3 DNA: TGTGCCAGTAGGAGACTGGGCGGGGGCGGACTGGATGGCTACACCTTC
CDR3 protein: CASRRLGGGGLDGYTF

D gene: -
V gene: TRBV5-6
CDR3 length: 11
clone size: -
J gene: TRBJ1-1
CDR3 DNA: TGTGCCTCGTCGGTGAACACTGAAGCTTTCTTT
CDR3 protein: CASSVNTEAFF

D gene: -
V gene: TRBV28
CDR3 length: 13
clone size: -
J gene: TRBJ2-1
CDR3 DNA: TGTGCCACACGGGACTTGACCTACAATGAGCAGTTCTTC
CDR3 protein: CATRDLTYNEQFF

D gene: -
V gene: TRBV2
CDR3 length: 14
clone size: -
J gene: TRBJ2-7
CDR3 DNA: TGTGCCAGCAGCCTACCACAGGGCACAGGCGAGCAGTACTTC
CDR3 protein: CASSLPQGTGEQYF

D gene: -
V gene: TRBV6-4
CDR3 length: 14
clone size: -
J gene: TRBJ2-6
CDR3 DNA: TGTGCCAGCAGCTCTGTTGTAGGGGCCAACGTCCTGACTTTC
CDR3 protein: CASSSVVGANVLTF

D gene: -
V gene: TRBV1
CDR3 length: 17
clone size: -
J gene: TRBJ1-1
CDR3 DNA: TGCACCAGCAGCCAAAGCCGGGACTACAAGTGGAACACTGAAGCTTTCTTT
CDR3 protein: CTSSQSRDYKWNTEAFF

D gene: -
V gene: TRBV28
CDR3 length: 16
clone size: -
J gene: TRBJ2-4
CDR3 DNA: TGTGCCAGCAGTCTGAAGGGGGGGCTAGCCAAAAACATTCAGTACTTC
CDR3 protein: CASSLKGGLAKNIQYF

D gene: -
V gene: TRBV7-9
CDR3 length: 17
clone size: -
J gene: TRBJ2-6
CDR3 DNA: TGTGCCAGCAGAGCCAGTCAGGGGAGCTCTGGGGCCAACGTCCTGACTTTC
CDR3 protein: CASRASQGSSGANVLTF

D gene: -
V gene: TRBV7-2
CDR3 length: 13
clone size: -
J gene: TRBJ2-3
CDR3 DNA: TGTGCCAGCAGCTTGGACTTCACAGATACGCAGTATTTT
CDR3 protein: CASSLDFTDTQYF

D gene: -
V gene: TRBV27
CDR3 length: 15
clone size: once
J gene: TRBJ1-5
CDR3 DNA: TGTGCCAGCAGAGACAGGTCTTATAGCAATCAGCCCCAGCATTTT
CDR3 protein: CASRDRSYSNQPQHF

D gene: TRBD1
V gene: TRBV2
CDR3 length: 16
clone size: -
J gene: TRBJ2-1
CDR3 DNA: TGTGCCAGCAACAGGGGGCCTAGGAGCTCCTACAATGAGCAGTTCTTC
CDR3 protein: CASNRGPRSSYNEQFF

D gene: TRBD1
V gene: TRBV7-9
CDR3 length: 17
clone size: few
J gene: TRBJ1-1
CDR3 DNA: TGTGCCAGCAGCCCCTCGGACAGGGGATGGTGGAACACTGAAGCTTTCTTT
CDR3 protein: CASSPSDRGWWNTEAFF

D gene: -
V gene: TRBV2
CDR3 length: 16
clone size: -
J gene: TRBJ2-1
CDR3 DNA: TGTGCCACCGAAGGGCCGGAGGCTAGCTCCTACAATGAGCAGTTCTTC
CDR3 protein: CATEGPEASSYNEQFF

D gene: TRBD2
V gene: TRBV29-1
CDR3 length: 14
clone size: -
J gene: TRBJ2-1
CDR3 DNA: TGCAGCGTTGAAGTTAGCGGGAGGGGTAATGAGCAGTTCTTC
CDR3 protein: CSVEVSGRGNEQFF

D gene: TRBD2
V gene: TRBV4-2
CDR3 length: 17
clone size: -
J gene: TRBJ2-1
CDR3 DNA: TGTGCCAGCAGCCAATCACGACTAGCGGGAGGGCCCGGTGAGCAGTTCTTC
CDR3 protein: CASSQSRLAGGPGEQFF

D gene: -
V gene: TRBV5-8
CDR3 length: 13
clone size: -
J gene: TRBJ2-3
CDR3 DNA: TGTGCCAGCAGCTTCCCGGGCACAGATACGCAGTATTTT
CDR3 protein: CASSFPGTDTQYF

D gene: -
V gene: TRBV19
CDR3 length: 15
clone size: once
J gene: TRBJ2-1
CDR3 DNA: TGTGCCAGTACATATACAGGGAGCTCCTACAATGAGCAGTTCTTC
CDR3 protein: CASTYTGSSYNEQFF

D gene: -
V gene: TRBV7-9
CDR3 length: 12
clone size: -
J gene: TRBJ2-3
CDR3 DNA: TGTGCCAGCAGTACAGGGACATATACGCAGTATTTT
CDR3 protein: CASSTGTYTQYF

D gene: -
V gene: TRBV19
CDR3 length: 14
clone size: -
J gene: TRBJ2-7
CDR3 DNA: TGTGCCAGTAGTATATCGGACTTTACCTACGAGCAGTACTTC
CDR3 protein: CASSISDFTYEQYF

D gene: TRBD1
V gene: TRBV7-8
CDR3 length: 17
clone size: -
J gene: TRBJ1-5
CDR3 DNA: TGTGCCAGCAGCTTAGCGTCTGGACAGGGCCCGAGGGGGCCCCAGCATTTT
CDR3 protein: CASSLASGQGPRGPQHF

D gene: TRBD1
V gene: TRBV5-4
CDR3 length: 17
clone size: -
J gene: TRBJ1-3
CDR3 DNA: TGTGCCAGCAGCTTTGAACCGGGACAGGGAGGAGGAAACACCATATATTTT
CDR3 protein: CASSFEPGQGGGNTIYF

D gene: TRBD2
V gene: TRBV13
CDR3 length: 14
clone size: -
J gene: TRBJ2-7
CDR3 DNA: TGTGCCAGCAGCTTAGGGACTAGCACGGGAGAGCAGTACTTC
CDR3 protein: CASSLGTSTGEQYF

D gene: TRBD2
V gene: TRBV9
CDR3 length: 16
clone size: -
J gene: TRBJ2-2
CDR3 DNA: TGTGCCAGCAGCGTAGCTAGCGGGAGTTGGACCGGGGAGCTGTTTTTT
CDR3 protein: CASSVASGSWTGELFF

D gene: TRBD1
V gene: TRBV6-5
CDR3 length: 13
clone size: -
J gene: TRBJ2-7
CDR3 DNA: TGTGCCAGCAGTCGACAGGGAACCTACGAGCAGTACTTC
CDR3 protein: CASSRQGTYEQYF

D gene: TRBD1
V gene: TRBV6-1
CDR3 length: 14
clone size: once
J gene: TRBJ2-1
CDR3 DNA: TGTGCCAGCAGCGCTCGACAGGGGACCAATGAGCAGTTCTTC
CDR3 protein: CASSARQGTNEQFF

D gene: TRBD2
V gene: TRBV7-8
CDR3 length: 19
clone size: -
J gene: TRBJ2-3
CDR3 DNA: TGTGCCAGCAGCTTAGAGTCTAGCGGGACGTTTTCTAGCACAGATACGCAGTATTTT
CDR3 protein: CASSLESSGTFSSTDTQYF

D gene: TRBD2
V gene: TRBV7-6
CDR3 length: 13
clone size: -
J gene: TRBJ2-3
CDR3 DNA: TGTGCCAGCAGCACCTCCTCCCGGGGGGCGCAGTATTTT
CDR3 protein: CASSTSSRGAQYF

D gene: -
V gene: TRBV6-5
CDR3 length: 13
clone size: -
J gene: TRBJ1-1
CDR3 DNA: TGTGCCAGCAGTGCAACAGGTTCCCGGGGGGCTTTCTTT
CDR3 protein: CASSATGSRGAFF

D gene: -
V gene: TRBV19
CDR3 length: 16
clone size: once
J gene: TRBJ2-6
CDR3 DNA: TGTGCCAGTAAAGGTCGGACTCCAGGTGGGGCCAACGTCCTGACTTTC
CDR3 protein: CASKGRTPGGANVLTF

D gene: TRBD1
V gene: TRBV5-5
CDR3 length: 13
clone size: -
J gene: TRBJ2-7
CDR3 DNA: TGTGCCAGCAGCCGGACAGGGACCGACGAGCAGTACTTC
CDR3 protein: CASSRTGTDEQYF

D gene: TRBD1
V gene: TRBV19
CDR3 length: 13
clone size: -
J gene: TRBJ2-1
CDR3 DNA: TGTGCCAGTACTTGGACAGGGGTCAATGAGCAGTTCTTC
CDR3 protein: CASTWTGVNEQFF

D gene: -
V gene: TRBV29-1
CDR3 length: 17
clone size: -
J gene: TRBJ2-3
CDR3 DNA: TGCAGCGTTGAATCAGGGTGGGGCAGGGCCGGCACAGATACGCAGTATTTT
CDR3 protein: CSVESGWGRAGTDTQYF

D gene: -
V gene: TRBV7-9
CDR3 length: 15
clone size: once
J gene: TRBJ1-4
CDR3 DNA: TGTGCCAGCAGCCCCAGAGGGGCAGGGGATGAAAAACTGTTTTTT
CDR3 protein: CASSPRGAGDEKLFF

D gene: -
V gene: TRBV13
CDR3 length: 15
clone size: -
J gene: TRBJ1-5
CDR3 DNA: TGTGCCAGCAGCCAAGGGGTGCAAAGAAATCAGCCCCAGCATTTT
CDR3 protein: CASSQGVQRNQPQHF

D gene: -
V gene: TRBV27
CDR3 length: 16
clone size: -
J gene: TRBJ1-2
CDR3 DNA: TGTGCCAGCAGTGGGGGTGGGGACATGGCTAACTATGGCTACACCTTC
CDR3 protein: CASSGGGDMANYGYTF

D gene: -
V gene: TRBV5-1
CDR3 length: 13
clone size: -
J gene: TRBJ1-5
CDR3 DNA: TGCGCCAGCAGCTTGGATATCGGTCAGCCCCAGCATTTT
CDR3 protein: CASSLDIGQPQHF

D gene: TRBD1
V gene: TRBV28
CDR3 length: 16
clone size: -
J gene: TRBJ2-2
CDR3 DNA: TGTGCCAGCAGTTTACCACAGGGGAAGAACACCGGGGAGCTGTTTTTT
CDR3 protein: CASSLPQGKNTGELFF

D gene: TRBD1
V gene: TRBV7-9
CDR3 length: 15
clone size: -
J gene: TRBJ2-7
CDR3 DNA: TGTGCCAGCAGCCGACCGGGACAGGGACCCTACGAGCAGTACTTC
CDR3 protein: CASSRPGQGPYEQYF

D gene: -
V gene: TRBV4-3
CDR3 length: 17
clone size: -
J gene: TRBJ2-1
CDR3 DNA: TGCGCCAGCAGCCGCACAAACGTAGGGGGATCCTACAATGAGCAGTTCTTC
CDR3 protein: CASSRTNVGGSYNEQFF

D gene: TRBD1
V gene: TRBV28
CDR3 length: 17
clone size: -
J gene: TRBJ2-7
CDR3 DNA: TGTGCCAGCACCCTTTGGGATTGGAGACAGGGGGCCTACGAGCAGTACTTC
CDR3 protein: CASTLWDWRQGAYEQYF

D gene: TRBD1
V gene: TRBV28
CDR3 length: 16
clone size: -
J gene: TRBJ2-1
CDR3 DNA: TGTGCCAGCAGTCGATTGGGACAGGGGGTAGATGAGGAGCAGTTCTTC
CDR3 protein: CASSRLGQGVDEEQFF

D gene: -
V gene: TRBV29-1
CDR3 length: 13
clone size: -
J gene: TRBJ2-1
CDR3 DNA: TGCAGCGTACAGACTAGAGGTTCGAGTGAGCAGTTCTTC
CDR3 protein: CSVQTRGSSEQFF

D gene: -
V gene: TRBV4-2
CDR3 length: 15
clone size: -
J gene: TRBJ2-7
CDR3 DNA: TGTGCCAGCAGCCAAGATTGGTCGGGTGCCTACGAGCAGTACTTC
CDR3 protein: CASSQDWSGAYEQYF

D gene: TRBD1
V gene: TRBV28
CDR3 length: 18
clone size: -
J gene: TRBJ1-4
CDR3 DNA: TGTGCCAGCAGGCCTCCGGGACAGGGGATAGAAACTAATGAAAAACTGTTTTTT
CDR3 protein: CASRPPGQGIETNEKLFF